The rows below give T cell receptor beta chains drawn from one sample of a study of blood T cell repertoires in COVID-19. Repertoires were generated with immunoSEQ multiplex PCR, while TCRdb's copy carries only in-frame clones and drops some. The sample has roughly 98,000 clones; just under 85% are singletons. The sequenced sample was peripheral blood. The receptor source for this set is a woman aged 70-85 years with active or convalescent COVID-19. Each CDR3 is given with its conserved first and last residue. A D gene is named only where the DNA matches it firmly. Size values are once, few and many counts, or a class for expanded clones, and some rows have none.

CDR3aa: CASSQDRGLSYEQYF
CDR3nt: TGCGCCAGCAGCCAAGATCGGGGGTTAAGCTACGAGCAGTACTTC
j_gene: TRBJ2-7
v_gene: TRBV4-3
d_gene: NA
abundance: NA

CDR3aa: CASSQDAGQSNEQYF
CDR3nt: TGCGCCAGCAGCCAAGATGCAGGGCAGTCCAACGAGCAGTACTTC
j_gene: TRBJ2-7
v_gene: TRBV4-3
d_gene: NA
abundance: NA

CDR3aa: CASSPQGGMNNSPLHF
CDR3nt: TGTGCCAGCAGCCCTCAAGGGGGAATGAATAATTCACCCCTCCACTTT
j_gene: TRBJ1-6
v_gene: TRBV6-2/TRBV6-3
d_gene: NA
abundance: few

CDR3aa: CADRGMGEYYNSPLHF
CDR3nt: TGTGCCGACCGGGGGATGGGGGAATACTATAATTCACCCCTCCACTTT
j_gene: TRBJ1-6
v_gene: TRBV6-4
d_gene: NA
abundance: NA

CDR3aa: CASSTGQGKAYEQYF
CDR3nt: TGTGCCAGCAGTACCGGACAGGGGAAGGCCTACGAGCAGTACTTC
j_gene: TRBJ2-7
v_gene: TRBV5-8
d_gene: TRBD1
abundance: NA

CDR3aa: CSASLAGGRQETQYF
CDR3nt: TGCAGTGCTAGTTTAGCGGGGGGCCGCCAAGAGACCCAGTACTTC
j_gene: TRBJ2-5
v_gene: TRBV20-1
d_gene: TRBD2
abundance: few

CDR3aa: CASSFNFNSPLHF
CDR3nt: TGTGCCAGCAGTTTTAACTTTAATTCACCCCTCCACTTT
j_gene: TRBJ1-6
v_gene: TRBV12-3/TRBV12-4
d_gene: NA
abundance: NA

CDR3aa: CASMVLGGGESEQFF
CDR3nt: TGCGCCAGCATGGTTCTGGGCGGGGGAGAGAGTGAGCAGTTCTTC
j_gene: TRBJ2-1
v_gene: TRBV5-1
d_gene: TRBD2
abundance: NA

CDR3aa: CARRSKGAFWNEQFF
CDR3nt: TGTGCCAGAAGGTCTAAGGGGGCCTTTTGGAATGAGCAGTTCTTC
j_gene: TRBJ2-1
v_gene: TRBV7-5
d_gene: NA
abundance: NA

CDR3aa: CASSTRVGTGELFF
CDR3nt: TGTGCCAGTAGTACCAGGGTTGGGACCGGGGAGCTGTTTTTT
j_gene: TRBJ2-2
v_gene: TRBV19
d_gene: NA
abundance: NA

CDR3aa: CASRRATYEQYF
CDR3nt: TGTGCCAGCAGGAGGGCAACCTACGAGCAGTACTTC
j_gene: TRBJ2-7
v_gene: TRBV6-5
d_gene: NA
abundance: NA

CDR3aa: CASSQDGAPWADSGSPLHF
CDR3nt: TGCGCCAGCAGCCAAGATGGGGCACCCTGGGCGGATTCCGGTTCACCCCTCCACTTT
j_gene: TRBJ1-6
v_gene: TRBV4-1
d_gene: NA
abundance: NA

CDR3aa: CASSLNRAAEQFF
CDR3nt: TGTGCCAGCAGCTTGAACAGGGCTGCTGAGCAGTTCTTC
j_gene: TRBJ2-1
v_gene: TRBV11-3
d_gene: NA
abundance: NA

CDR3aa: CASSQPGQYREQYF
CDR3nt: TGCGCCAGCAGCCAGCCGGGACAGTATCGCGAGCAGTACTTC
j_gene: TRBJ2-7
v_gene: TRBV4-1
d_gene: TRBD1
abundance: NA

CDR3aa: CATSEPRGSQETQYF
CDR3nt: TGTGCCACCAGTGAACCCAGGGGATCCCAAGAGACCCAGTACTTC
j_gene: TRBJ2-5
v_gene: TRBV24-1
d_gene: NA
abundance: NA

CDR3aa: CASSIWQGRGGTEAFF
CDR3nt: TGTGCCAGTAGTATATGGCAGGGGAGGGGAGGAACTGAAGCTTTCTTT
j_gene: TRBJ1-1
v_gene: TRBV19
d_gene: NA
abundance: NA

CDR3aa: CASSLGTGGGETQYF
CDR3nt: TGTGCCAGTAGCCTAGGGACAGGGGGCGGAGAGACCCAGTACTTC
j_gene: TRBJ2-5
v_gene: TRBV19
d_gene: TRBD1
abundance: NA

CDR3aa: CASSPRGGLTDTQYF
CDR3nt: TGTGCCAGCAGCCCGCGGGGGGGCCTTACAGATACGCAGTATTTT
j_gene: TRBJ2-3
v_gene: TRBV3-1/TRBV3-2
d_gene: TRBD2
abundance: NA

CDR3aa: CASSPEGDQPQHF
CDR3nt: TGCGCCAGCAGCCCGGAGGGCGATCAGCCCCAGCATTTT
j_gene: TRBJ1-5
v_gene: TRBV5-1
d_gene: NA
abundance: NA

CDR3aa: CASSPRPPGTGGTEAFF
CDR3nt: TGTGCCAGCAGCCCTCGGCCTCCCGGGACAGGGGGGACTGAAGCTTTCTTT
j_gene: TRBJ1-1
v_gene: TRBV7-2
d_gene: TRBD1
abundance: NA

CDR3aa: CSTEGADTQYF
CDR3nt: TGCAGTACAGAGGGGGCAGATACGCAGTATTTT
j_gene: TRBJ2-3
v_gene: TRBV20-1
d_gene: NA
abundance: once

CDR3aa: CAISVYSGGPTDTQYF
CDR3nt: TGTGCCATCAGTGTCTATAGCGGGGGGCCCACAGATACGCAGTATTTT
j_gene: TRBJ2-3
v_gene: TRBV10-3
d_gene: TRBD2
abundance: NA

CDR3aa: CASRVGGNQPQHF
CDR3nt: TGTGCCAGCAGGGTCGGGGGAAATCAGCCCCAGCATTTT
j_gene: TRBJ1-5
v_gene: TRBV28
d_gene: NA
abundance: once

CDR3aa: CASSIDYAGDEQFF
CDR3nt: TGTGCCAGCAGCATTGACTACGCCGGCGATGAGCAGTTCTTC
j_gene: TRBJ2-1
v_gene: TRBV28
d_gene: NA
abundance: NA

CDR3aa: CASSLGQNYGYTF
CDR3nt: TGTGCCAGCAGCCTCGGACAGAACTATGGCTACACCTTC
j_gene: TRBJ1-2
v_gene: TRBV3-1/TRBV3-2
d_gene: NA
abundance: few

CDR3aa: CATHSGFGELFF
CDR3nt: TGTGCCACCCATTCAGGGTTCGGGGAGCTGTTTTTT
j_gene: TRBJ2-2
v_gene: TRBV24-1
d_gene: NA
abundance: NA

CDR3aa: CASSQEVRREQYF
CDR3nt: TGCGCCAGCAGCCAAGAGGTCAGGCGCGAGCAGTACTTC
j_gene: TRBJ2-7
v_gene: TRBV4-3
d_gene: NA
abundance: NA

CDR3aa: CASSFVGATSYEQYF
CDR3nt: TGTGCCAGCAGCTTCGTAGGAGCAACTTCCTACGAGCAGTACTTC
j_gene: TRBJ2-7
v_gene: TRBV5-6
d_gene: NA
abundance: NA

CDR3aa: CASSRDRGPGGYGYTF
CDR3nt: TGTGCCAGTAGTAGGGACAGGGGCCCTGGCGGCTATGGCTACACCTTC
j_gene: TRBJ1-2
v_gene: TRBV19
d_gene: TRBD1
abundance: NA

CDR3aa: CASSLHGLAFVETQYF
CDR3nt: TGTGCTAGCAGCCTACACGGACTAGCATTTGTTGAGACCCAGTACTTC
j_gene: TRBJ2-5
v_gene: TRBV7-7
d_gene: TRBD2
abundance: NA

CDR3aa: CASSPRGDTQYF
CDR3nt: TGTGCCAGCAGCCCGCGCGGAGATACGCAGTATTTT
j_gene: TRBJ2-3
v_gene: TRBV11-2
d_gene: NA
abundance: few

CDR3aa: CASTVGEAYEQYF
CDR3nt: TGTGCCAGCACCGTCGGGGAGGCCTACGAGCAGTACTTC
j_gene: TRBJ2-7
v_gene: TRBV6-5
d_gene: NA
abundance: few

CDR3aa: CATGNAERGGYNEQFF
CDR3nt: TGTGCCACCGGGAATGCAGAGCGGGGGGGATACAATGAGCAGTTCTTC
j_gene: TRBJ2-1
v_gene: TRBV24-1
d_gene: TRBD2
abundance: NA

CDR3aa: CASSFPTGTVKPYEQYF
CDR3nt: TGTGCCAGCAGCTTTCCGACCGGGACAGTGAAACCATACGAGCAGTACTTC
j_gene: TRBJ2-7
v_gene: TRBV12-1
d_gene: NA
abundance: NA

CDR3aa: CASPSSADIFYGYTF
CDR3nt: TGTGCCAGCCCTTCTTCTGCGGACATTTTCTATGGCTACACCTTC
j_gene: TRBJ1-2
v_gene: TRBV6-7
d_gene: NA
abundance: NA

CDR3aa: CASRVTAANTEAFF
CDR3nt: TGTGCCAGCAGAGTCACAGCGGCGAACACTGAAGCTTTCTTT
j_gene: TRBJ1-1
v_gene: TRBV7-9
d_gene: NA
abundance: NA

CDR3aa: CASSQGGGNSPLHF
CDR3nt: TGCGCCAGCAGCCAAGGAGGAGGGAACTCACCCCTCCACTTT
j_gene: TRBJ1-6
v_gene: TRBV4-3
d_gene: NA
abundance: once

CDR3aa: CATSRPSSRIGRNNEQFF
CDR3nt: TGTGCCACCAGCAGACCTAGCTCCCGGATCGGAAGGAACAATGAGCAGTTCTTC
j_gene: TRBJ2-1
v_gene: TRBV15
d_gene: NA
abundance: NA

CDR3aa: CASLRSGADEKLFF
CDR3nt: TGTGCCAGCCTTAGATCAGGGGCGGACGAAAAACTGTTTTTT
j_gene: TRBJ1-4
v_gene: TRBV28
d_gene: NA
abundance: NA

CDR3aa: CATSDPGQGAAGYTF
CDR3nt: TGTGCCACCAGTGACCCGGGACAGGGGGCTGCAGGCTACACCTTC
j_gene: TRBJ1-2
v_gene: TRBV24-1
d_gene: TRBD1
abundance: NA

CDR3aa: CASSALFGYTF
CDR3nt: TGTGCCAGCAGTGCCCTTTTTGGCTACACCTTC
j_gene: TRBJ1-2
v_gene: TRBV25-1
d_gene: NA
abundance: NA

CDR3aa: CASSRDSDLRNAGELFF
CDR3nt: TGCGCCAGCAGCCGTGACAGCGATCTACGGAACGCCGGGGAGCTGTTTTTT
j_gene: TRBJ2-2
v_gene: TRBV4-1
d_gene: NA
abundance: NA

CDR3aa: CASSLAGFSSHF
CDR3nt: TGTGCCAGCAGTTTAGCAGGGTTTTCTTCTCACTTT
j_gene: TRBJ1-6
v_gene: TRBV28
d_gene: NA
abundance: NA

CDR3aa: CSASGGGQEKLFF
CDR3nt: TGCAGTGCTAGTGGAGGGGGACAAGAAAAACTGTTTTTT
j_gene: TRBJ1-4
v_gene: TRBV20-1
d_gene: NA
abundance: NA